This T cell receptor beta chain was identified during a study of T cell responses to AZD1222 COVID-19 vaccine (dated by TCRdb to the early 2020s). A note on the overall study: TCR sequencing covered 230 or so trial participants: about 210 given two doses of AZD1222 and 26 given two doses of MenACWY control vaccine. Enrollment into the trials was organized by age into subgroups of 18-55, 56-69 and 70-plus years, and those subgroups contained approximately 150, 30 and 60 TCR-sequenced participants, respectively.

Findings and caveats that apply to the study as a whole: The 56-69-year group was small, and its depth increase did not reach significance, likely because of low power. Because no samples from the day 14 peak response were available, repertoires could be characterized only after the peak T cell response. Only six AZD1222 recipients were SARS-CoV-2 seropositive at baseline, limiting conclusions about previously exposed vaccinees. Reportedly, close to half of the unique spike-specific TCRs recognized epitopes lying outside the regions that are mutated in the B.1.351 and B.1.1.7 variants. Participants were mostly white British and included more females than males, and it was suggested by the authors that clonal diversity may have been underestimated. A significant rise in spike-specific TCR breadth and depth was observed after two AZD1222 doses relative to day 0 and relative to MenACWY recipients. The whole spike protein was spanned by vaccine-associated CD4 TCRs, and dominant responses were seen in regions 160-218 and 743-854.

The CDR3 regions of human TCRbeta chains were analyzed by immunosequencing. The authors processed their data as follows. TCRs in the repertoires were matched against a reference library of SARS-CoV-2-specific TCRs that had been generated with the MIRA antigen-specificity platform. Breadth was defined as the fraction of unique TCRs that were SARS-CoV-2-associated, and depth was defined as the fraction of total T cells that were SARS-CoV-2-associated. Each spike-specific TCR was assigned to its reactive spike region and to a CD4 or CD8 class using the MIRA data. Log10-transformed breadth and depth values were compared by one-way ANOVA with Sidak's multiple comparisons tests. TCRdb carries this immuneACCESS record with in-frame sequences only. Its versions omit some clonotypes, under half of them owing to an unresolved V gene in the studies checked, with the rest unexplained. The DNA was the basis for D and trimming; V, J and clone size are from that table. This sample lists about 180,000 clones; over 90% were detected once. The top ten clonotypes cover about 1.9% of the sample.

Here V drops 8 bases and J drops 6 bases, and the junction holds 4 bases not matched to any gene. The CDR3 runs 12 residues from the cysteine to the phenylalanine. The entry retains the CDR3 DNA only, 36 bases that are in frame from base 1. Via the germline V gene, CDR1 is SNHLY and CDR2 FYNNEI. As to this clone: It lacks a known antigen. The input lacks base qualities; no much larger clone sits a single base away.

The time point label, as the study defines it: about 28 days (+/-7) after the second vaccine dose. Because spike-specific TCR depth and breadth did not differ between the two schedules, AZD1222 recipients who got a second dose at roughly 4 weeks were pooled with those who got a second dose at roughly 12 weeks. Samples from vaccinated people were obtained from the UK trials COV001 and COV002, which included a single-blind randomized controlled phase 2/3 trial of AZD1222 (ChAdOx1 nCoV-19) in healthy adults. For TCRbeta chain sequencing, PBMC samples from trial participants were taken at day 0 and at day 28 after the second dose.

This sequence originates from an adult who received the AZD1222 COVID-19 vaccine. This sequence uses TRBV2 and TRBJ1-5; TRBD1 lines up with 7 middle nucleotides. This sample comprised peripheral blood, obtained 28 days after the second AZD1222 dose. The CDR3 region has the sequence CASGRGPQPQHF. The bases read TGTGCCAGCGGAAGGGGGCCTCAGCCCCAGCATTTT.